A selection of T cell receptor beta chains follows, all from one sample in a study of graft-versus-host responses after intestinal transplantation. Only in-frame clones appear in the TCRdb table, and some are missing; sequencing was by immunoSEQ multiplex PCR. The repertoire consists of 90,000 to 120,000 clones, with 87% occurring once and the leading ten covering less than 0.85%. Antigen specificity for these receptors is unknown. Sequences were derived from unstimulated CD4+ T cells sorted from spleen or lymph node cells, sampled before transplant. The receptors here all came from a human donor who was the organ donor for an intestinal transplant. Each CDR3 is given with its conserved first and last residue. D genes are given only for firm matches. A row's size may be missing; if present it is once, few, many or a size class.

>-|TRBV7-8|once|TRBJ1-5
CASTGTLGQPQHF
TGTGCCAGCACCGGGACATTGGGCCAGCCCCAGCATTTT
>TRBD1|TRBV27|-|TRBJ2-2
CASRPGAGTGEAGELFF
TGTGCCAGCAGGCCAGGAGCCGGGACAGGGGAGGCCGGGGAGCTGTTTTTT
>TRBD1|TRBV18|once|TRBJ2-2
CASSLQGTGNAGELFF
TGTGCCAGCTCGCTTCAAGGGACAGGGAACGCCGGGGAGCTGTTTTTT
>-|TRBV2|-|TRBJ1-1
CASSRGLVRTEAFF
TGTGCCAGCAGTCGGGGACTGGTAAGGACTGAAGCTTTCTTT
>-|TRBV5-1|-|TRBJ1-2
CASSRDTLEGYTF
TGCGCCAGCAGTCGGGACACTCTAGAAGGCTACACCTTC
>TRBD2|TRBV10-3|-|TRBJ2-1
CAISVASGVYNEQFF
TGTGCCATCAGTGTGGCTAGCGGGGTCTACAATGAGCAGTTCTTC
>-|TRBV9|-|TRBJ1-3
CASSVDPGASSGNTIYF
TGTGCCAGCAGCGTAGATCCAGGTGCGAGCTCTGGAAACACCATATATTTT
>TRBD1|TRBV7-3|-|TRBJ2-7
CASSLGGQGYEQYF
TGTGCCAGCAGCTTAGGGGGACAGGGGTACGAGCAGTACTTC
>-|TRBV27|-|TRBJ1-6
CASSFSAFRPPLHF
TGTGCCAGCAGTTTTTCAGCTTTTAGGCCACCCCTCCACTTT
>-|TRBV18|-|TRBJ2-5
CASSPGQETQYF
TGTGCCAGCTCACCGGGACAAGAGACCCAGTACTTC
>-|TRBV7-9|-|TRBJ1-2
CASSLVLGYDGYTF
TGTGCCAGCAGCTTAGTGTTGGGGTACGATGGCTACACCTTC
>-|TRBV9|-|TRBJ1-5
CASSVGGASNQPQHF
TGTGCCAGCAGCGTAGGGGGGGCCTCCAATCAGCCCCAGCATTTT
>TRBD2|TRBV14|-|TRBJ2-5
CASSSSGEGETQYF
TGTGCCAGCAGCTCGAGCGGGGAAGGAGAGACCCAGTACTTC
>TRBD1|TRBV4-1|-|TRBJ1-4
CASSQRIQGGSEKLFF
TGCGCCAGCAGCCAGCGAATACAGGGGGGGAGTGAAAAACTGTTTTTT
>-|TRBV29-1|-|TRBJ1-4
CSASGTTSGGTNEKLFF
TGCAGCGCCTCCGGGACCACCTCCGGCGGGACTAATGAAAAACTGTTTTTT
>-|TRBV6-1|-|TRBJ1-1
CASSEYPEGEAFF
TGTGCCAGCAGTGAATACCCCGAAGGAGAAGCTTTCTTT
>TRBD2|TRBV30|-|TRBJ2-1
CAWSVGLAGQRGEQFF
TGTGCCTGGAGTGTGGGACTAGCGGGGCAAAGGGGTGAGCAGTTCTTC
>-|TRBV5-4|-|TRBJ2-3
CASSLVGAGDTQYF
TGTGCCAGCAGCTTGGTGGGGGCAGGTGATACGCAGTATTTT
>-|TRBV5-4|-|TRBJ2-2
CASSSSALNTGELFF
TGTGCCAGCAGCTCGTCCGCGCTGAACACCGGGGAGCTGTTTTTT
>TRBD1|TRBV13|-|TRBJ2-3
CASSRPGGGEDTQYF
TGTGCCAGCAGCCGGCCAGGGGGCGGTGAGGATACGCAGTATTTT
>-|TRBV2|-|TRBJ2-4
CASSGLAKNIQYF
TGTGCCAGCAGTGGACTAGCCAAAAACATTCAGTACTTC
>-|TRBV19|-|TRBJ1-4
CASSYRRGGTNEKLFF
TGTGCCAGTAGTTACCGCCGGGGGGGTACTAATGAAAAACTGTTTTTT
>-|TRBV6-1|-|TRBJ2-7
CASMGDRTYEQYF
TGTGCCAGCATGGGAGACAGGACCTACGAGCAGTACTTC
>TRBD1|TRBV6-5|-|TRBJ2-7
CASRGDRGSSYEQYF
TGTGCCAGCAGAGGGGACAGGGGGAGCTCCTACGAGCAGTACTTC
>-|TRBV5-1|-|TRBJ1-2
CASSSAGRHYGYTF
TGCGCCAGCAGCTCTGCGGGGCGGCACTATGGCTACACCTTC
>TRBD1|TRBV6-6|-|TRBJ2-1
CASSPGTGGNEQFF
TGTGCCAGCAGTCCCGGGACAGGGGGAAATGAGCAGTTCTTC
>TRBD2|TRBV4-1|-|TRBJ2-4
CASSQPTSGVNIQYF
TGCGCCAGCAGCCAGCCGACTAGCGGGGTGAACATTCAGTACTTC
>-|TRBV2|-|TRBJ1-6
CASSLQGKNSPLHF
TGTGCCAGCAGTTTACAGGGAAAGAATTCACCCCTCCACTTT
>-|TRBV7-9|-|TRBJ1-5
CASSLPQGTQHF
TGTGCCAGCAGCTTACCCCAGGGTACCCAGCATTTT
>TRBD1|TRBV4-1|-|TRBJ2-2
CASSRSGTGLNTGELFF
TGCGCCAGCAGCCGATCCGGGACAGGTTTGAACACCGGGGAGCTGTTTTTT
>TRBD1|TRBV5-1|-|TRBJ1-2
CASSLDRGPAAGYTF
TGCGCCAGCAGCTTAGACAGGGGGCCCGCGGCTGGCTACACCTTC
>-|TRBV30|-|TRBJ2-4
CAWNGNIAKNIQYF
TGTGCCTGGAATGGAAACATAGCCAAAAACATTCAGTACTTC
>-|TRBV6-5|-|TRBJ2-3
CASSYQRPSTDTQYF
TGTGCCAGCAGTTACCAAAGACCCAGCACAGATACGCAGTATTTT
>-|TRBV10-3|-|TRBJ2-7
CAISEAGTSYEQYF
TGTGCCATCAGTGAGGCAGGGACATCCTACGAGCAGTACTTC
>-|TRBV7-9|-|TRBJ1-2
CASSFSGLSTEANYGYTF
TGTGCCAGCAGCTTCTCAGGGCTCTCCACGGAGGCTAACTATGGCTACACCTTC
>-|TRBV23-1|-|TRBJ2-3
CASSHRTDTQYF
TGCGCCAGCAGTCACAGGACAGATACGCAGTATTTT
>TRBD2|TRBV10-2|-|TRBJ2-3
CASSELRTSGSGADTQYF
TGCGCCAGCAGTGAGTTACGGACTAGCGGGAGTGGGGCAGATACGCAGTATTTT
>TRBD1|TRBV6-5|-|TRBJ1-6
CASSYKQGVSSPLHF
TGTGCCAGCAGCTACAAACAGGGGGTTAGTTCACCCCTCCACTTT
>TRBD2|TRBV19|-|TRBJ2-2
CAVWGGTGELFF
TGTGCCGTTTGGGGGGGTACCGGGGAGCTGTTTTTT
>TRBD1|TRBV6-5|once|TRBJ1-2
CASSSNRQGTSYGYTF
TGTGCCAGCAGTTCTAACCGACAGGGGACAAGCTATGGCTACACCTTC
>-|TRBV6-1|-|TRBJ1-2
CASSEVHTSDGYTF
TGTGCCAGCAGTGAAGTCCATACTTCAGATGGCTACACCTTC
>TRBD1|TRBV2|-|TRBJ1-1
CASSPNPTGGKNTEAFF
TGTGCCAGCAGTCCCAACCCGACAGGGGGGAAGAACACTGAAGCTTTCTTT
>TRBD1|TRBV29-1|few|TRBJ2-7
CSGIGTEIYEQYF
TGCAGCGGGATCGGGACAGAAATCTACGAGCAGTACTTC
>-|TRBV27|-|TRBJ1-3
CASSLRQGGNTIYF
TGTGCCAGCAGTCTTAGGCAGGGAGGAAACACCATATATTTT
>TRBD2|TRBV6-6|-|TRBJ2-5
CASSSGLAGETQYF
TGTGCCAGCAGTTCTGGACTAGCGGGGGAGACCCAGTACTTC
>TRBD1|TRBV9|once|TRBJ2-1
CASSISLRDRYNEQFF
TGTGCCAGCAGCATAAGCCTCCGGGACAGATACAATGAGCAGTTCTTC
>-|TRBV7-3|-|TRBJ1-1
CASSLGQPNTEAFF
TGTGCCAGCAGCTTAGGGCAGCCGAACACTGAAGCTTTCTTT
>-|TRBV5-1|-|TRBJ2-7
CASSLGRLAYEQYF
TGCGCCAGCAGCTTGGGACGGCTAGCCTACGAGCAGTACTTC
>-|TRBV27|-|TRBJ1-4
CASSLRGAYEKLFF
TGTGCCAGCAGTTTACGGGGGGCGTATGAAAAACTGTTTTTT
>-|TRBV18|-|TRBJ2-7
CASSPLRSYEQYF
TGTGCCAGCTCACCACTAAGGTCCTACGAGCAGTACTTC
>-|TRBV23-1|-|TRBJ2-4
CASSQGAKNIQYF
TGCGCCAGCAGTCAGGGAGCCAAAAACATTCAGTACTTC
>-|TRBV7-9|-|TRBJ2-3
CASSQDSGRPTDTQYF
TGTGCCAGCAGCCAGGACAGTGGACGACCCACAGATACGCAGTATTTT
>-|TRBV4-1|-|TRBJ1-2
CASSQEEGRFWQDYGYTF
TGCGCCAGCAGCCAAGAGGAGGGGAGATTCTGGCAAGACTATGGCTACACCTTC
>-|TRBV27|-|TRBJ2-5
CASRDRETQYF
TGTGCCAGCAGGGATCGAGAGACCCAGTACTTC